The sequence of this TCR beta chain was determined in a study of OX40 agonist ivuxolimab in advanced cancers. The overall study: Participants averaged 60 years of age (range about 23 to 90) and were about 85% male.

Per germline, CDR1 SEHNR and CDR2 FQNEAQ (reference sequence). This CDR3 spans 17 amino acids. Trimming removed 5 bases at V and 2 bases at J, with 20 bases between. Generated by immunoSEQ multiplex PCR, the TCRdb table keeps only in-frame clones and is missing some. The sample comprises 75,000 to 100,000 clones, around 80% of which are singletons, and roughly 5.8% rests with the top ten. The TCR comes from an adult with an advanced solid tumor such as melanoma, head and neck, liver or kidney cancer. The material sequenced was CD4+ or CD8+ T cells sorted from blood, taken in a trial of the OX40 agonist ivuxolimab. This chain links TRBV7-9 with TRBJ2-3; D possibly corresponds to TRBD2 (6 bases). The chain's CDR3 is CASSPNPSGLPTDTQYF. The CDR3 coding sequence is TGTGCCAGCAGCCCTAATCCATCGGGACTGCCCACAGATACGCAGTATTTT.